This T cell receptor beta chain was identified during a study of molecular identifiers for immune sequencing clone quantification. The CDR3 loop spans 13 amino acids. The ends were cut back, 6 bases at V and 6 bases at J, with 15 bases in the middle. TCRdb re-called the PCR reads with MiXCR, one entry per CDR3 protein. The sample contains about 640,000 distinct CDR3 sequences, about 20% of which appear only once. There are many counts of this clonotype. Input material: naive CD8+ T cells from blood, with Jurkat cell RNA spiked in. Subset described: FACS-sorted CD8+CD4-CCR7+CD45RA+ naive T cells. The chain combines TRBV12-3 or TRBV12-4 with TRBJ2-7; maybe TRBD2 (6 bases). This TCR was recovered from a human donor in good health. Some libraries in this study had Jurkat cell RNA spiked in. CDR3 coding DNA: TGTGCCAGCAGCATCGGGAGCGGAGGCGAGCAGTACTTC. Translating gives CASSIGSGGEQYF.